These 17 T cell receptor beta chains share one sample of origin, sequenced in a study of T cells after yellow fever vaccination. TCRdb independently ran MiXCR on the 5' RACE reads; one entry per CDR3 protein. Found here are fewer than 450,000 distinct CDR3 sequences, approximately 10% of them singletons; the top ten hold roughly 18%. Sequencing was performed on PBMCs, taken on the day of the first yellow fever vaccination. The receptors stem from a man aged 18 to 30 who received the YFV17D yellow fever vaccine.

This clonotype was observed a handful of times. The gene calls are TRBV29-1 and TRBJ1-1, with D unclear. The germline V gene encodes CDR1 SQVTM and CDR2 ANQGSEA. V shed 5 bases and J shed 3 bases, with 16 bases lying between them. The CDR3 runs to 14 residues. The CDR3 here is CSVPIQRGDTEAFF. The CDR3 DNA reads TGCAGCGTTCCTATACAGCGGGGTGACACTGAAGCTTTCTTT.

This clonotype was picked up a small number of times. V and J are TRBV5-1 and TRBJ2-3; D is unclear. The germline CDR1 and CDR2 sequences are SGHRS and YFSETQ. Trimming shortened V by 2 bases and J by 2 bases, and 12 bases separated the two germline ends. The CDR3 spans 15 residues. In DNA, the CDR3 is TGCGCCAGCAGCTTCTCCCAGCGCACCACAGATACGCAGTATTTT. Protein: CASSFSQRTTDTQYF.

This clonotype was picked up a small number of times. The chain joins TRBV20-1 to TRBJ1-2; TRBD1 might be the D (6 bases). V lost 2 bases and J 7 bases, leaving 17 bases between the germline ends. In germline, CDR1 is DFQATT, CDR2 SNEGSKA (reference sequence). The CDR3 sequence is 14 residues long. This CDR3 reads CSARLDRGAAGYTF. In nucleotides, the CDR3 is TGCAGTGCTAGATTGGATAGGGGGGCTGCTGGCTACACCTTC.

This chain connects TRBV7-9 to TRBJ1-2; TRBD1 agrees at 7 bases. The V and J ends lost 5 bases and 4 bases, in that order; junction bases with no gene match: 7. The CDR3 runs to 14 residues. Per germline, CDR1 SEHNR and CDR2 FQNEAQ (reference sequence). The CDR3 is CASSRSRDSYGYTF. The CDR3 DNA reads as TGTGCCAGCAGCCGAAGCCGGGACAGCTATGGCTACACCTTC.

This rearrangement joins TRBV5-1 to TRBJ2-2; 8 positions agree with TRBD2. There are 15 residues in the CDR3. Germline-derived CDR1 and CDR2 are SGHRS and YFSETQ. After removal of 3 bases from V and 7 bases from J, the junction contained 8 bases not matched to a gene. CDR3 DNA sequence: TGCGCCAGCAGCTCCAACGGGGGGGCCGGCGGGGAGCTGTTTTTT. Protein sequence: CASSSNGGAGGELFF.

This clonotype was counted between two and nine times. The J gene is TRBJ2-6, the V gene TRBV4-1; 8 bases map to TRBD1. V lost 5 bases, J lost 3 bases, and 3 bases stayed unmatched. The CDR3 runs to 15 residues. Germline V CDR1 and CDR2: MGHRA, YSYEKL. The CDR3 nucleotides read TGCGCCAGCAGCTCAGGGGGCCTTGGGGCCAACGTCCTGACTTTC. Translation gives CASSSGGLGANVLTF.

This clonotype showed up just a few times. The chain carries TRBV30 and TRBJ1-1, with 8 bases that match TRBD1. CDR3 length: 14 residues. Germline values: CDR1 GTSNPN, CDR2 SVGIG (reference sequence). The trim removed 2 bases at V and 2 bases at J, leaving 4 bases unmatched. In DNA form, the CDR3 reads TGTGCCTGGAGTAGACAGGGGATTAACACTGAAGCTTTCTTT. Translating gives CAWSRQGINTEAFF.

This clonotype has a handful of counts. The V call is TRBV5-1, the J call TRBJ2-5; perhaps D is TRBD1 or TRBD2 (5 bases each). Trimming stripped 3 bases from V and 1 base from J, with 10 bases between. There are 14 residues in the CDR3. CDR1 and CDR2 (germline): SGHRS, YFSETQ. The CDR3, as DNA: TGCGCCAGCAGCTGGGACGCCCGCCAAGAGACCCAGTACTTC. Translation: CASSWDARQETQYF.

The chain has TRBV20-1 and TRBJ2-5; 7 nucleotides align to TRBD1. Germline V lookup: CDR1 DFQATT, CDR2 SNEGSKA (reference sequence). CDR3 length: 14 amino acids. Trimming at V came to 5 bases and at J to 1 base, leaving 7 bases not matched to a gene. The CDR3 DNA sequence: TGCAGTGCTGAGGACAGGACGACCCAAGAGACCCAGTACTTC. It codes for CSAEDRTTQETQYF.

The genes are TRBV6-6 and TRBJ2-7, with D hard to call. V gave up 5 bases and J gave up 0 bases, with 8 bases separating them. Germline V gene sequence: CDR1 MNHNY, CDR2 SVGAGI (reference sequence). CDR3 length equals 13 residues. CDR3 protein: CASSPQGSYEQYV. DNA for the CDR3: TGTGCCAGCAGTCCACAAGGCTCCTACGAGCAGTACGTC.

This clonotype came up a few times. V and J are TRBV5-1 and TRBJ2-5; D is possibly TRBD1 (5 bases). V lost 0 bases, J lost 4 bases, and 10 bases lay in between. This CDR3 is 14 amino acids long. CDR1 is SGHRS and CDR2 is YFSETQ in the germline V gene. CDR3 protein: CASSLDRRRETQYF. The CDR3 nucleotides are TGCGCCAGCAGCTTGGACAGGCGTCGAGAGACCCAGTACTTC.

The V gene is TRBV28, the J gene TRBJ2-5, with 9 bases lining up with TRBD2. Germline CDR1 reads MDHEN; CDR2 reads SYDVKM. V was pared by 7 bases and J by 3 bases, with 12 bases of the junction left unmatched. The CDR3 is 16 amino acids. CDR3 in DNA: TGTGCCAGCACCCGCCCTCGCGGGGGGGCGGAAGAGACCCAGTACTTC. It yields the protein CASTRPRGGAEETQYF.

This clonotype appeared a few times. The chain carries TRBV29-1 and TRBJ2-3; maybe TRBD2 (5 bases). Germline-derived CDR1 and CDR2 are SQVTM and ANQGSEA. The V gene lost 3 bases and the J gene lost 1 base, with 14 bases spanning the gap. The CDR3 loop spans 15 amino acids. Written as DNA, the CDR3 is TGCAGCGTTGAGGCTTCCCGGGGAGGCACAGATACGCAGTATTTT. Amino acid sequence: CSVEASRGGTDTQYF.

This clonotype was observed once. The genes are TRBV5-1 and TRBJ2-1; a possible D gene is TRBD2 (7 bases). Germline loops: CDR1 SGHRS, CDR2 YFSETQ. The V and J ends lost 6 bases and 7 bases respectively, with 20 bases between them. The CDR3 consists of 15 residues. CDR3 sequence: CASKERGGLQNEQFF. In DNA, the CDR3 is TGCGCCAGCAAGGAGAGGGGGGGACTACAGAATGAGCAGTTCTTC.

The chain carries TRBV2 and TRBJ2-5; TRBD2 agrees at 16 bases. From germline, CDR1 is SNHLY and CDR2 FYNNEI. The CDR3 contains 15 residues. Unmatched junction bases numbered 8, after V lost 7 bases and J lost 9 bases. Here the CDR3 reads CASTDTGTSGGAQYF. The CDR3 bases are TGTGCCAGCACCGACACCGGGACTAGCGGGGGGGCCCAGTACTTC.

This clonotype occurred many times. This chain connects TRBV7-9 to TRBJ1-2, with D perhaps TRBD1 (5 bases). V was shortened by 1 base and J by 7 bases, with 10 bases between the two germline ends. Germline CDR1 is SEHNR and CDR2 is FQNEAQ (reference sequence). The CDR3 totals 13 residues. This chain's CDR3 is CASSLDRGAGYTF. The CDR3 nucleotides are TGTGCCAGCAGCTTAGATCGCGGGGCTGGCTACACCTTC. Full variable domain (missing parts from reference TRBV7-9 and TRBJ1-2): DTGVSQNPRHKITKRGQNVTFRCDPISEHNRLYWYRQTLGQGPEFLTYFQNEAQLEKSRLLSDRFSAERPKGSFSTLEIQRTEQGDSAMYLCASSLDRGAGYTFGSGTRLTVV.

This chain links TRBV6-1 with TRBJ2-2; D possibly uses TRBD1 or TRBD2 (5 bases each). The V end lost 2 bases, the J end lost 3 bases, and 7 bases lay between the germline ends. The CDR3 extends over 14 amino acids. Germline assignment: CDR1 MNHNS and CDR2 SASEGT. CDR3 region: CASSESGHTGELFF. The CDR3 DNA reads as TGTGCCAGCAGTGAATCGGGACACACCGGGGAGCTGTTTTTT.